This T cell receptor beta chain came from a study of T cells in Graves' hyperthyroidism and ophthalmopathy. On this clonotype itself: Its matching antigen is unknown. This clone may be a read error of a much larger clone one base away.

Amplification yielded TCR beta CDR3 regions, with RNA transcripts as the source. The HTBI primer set served for first-round RT-PCR of the TCR CDR3. MiXCR, applied by TCRdb to the multiplex PCR reads, yields one record per CDR3 protein. The table lists about 640,000 distinct CDR3 sequences, approximately 14% of them singletons, with roughly an eighth in the top ten. Regarding the study as a whole: The model predicted ophthalmopathy a median around 6.5 months before onset. Ophthalmopathy and stable hyperthyroidism were separated by a 13 V-J model.

Diagnosing involved the use of clinical symptoms, serum thyroxine and TRAb, thyroid ultrasound and orbital computed tomography. CDR1 and CDR2 from the germline V gene are SGHAT and FQNNGV. The CDR3 length is 14 residues. V gene TRBV11-2 combines with J gene TRBJ2-7; tentative D call: TRBD2 (5 bases). Source material: blood. The sequence was obtained from a woman in her fifties or sixties with Graves' ophthalmopathy. This chain's CDR3 is CVSSPGRVSYEQYF. In DNA form, the CDR3 reads TGTGTCAGCAGCCCTGGGCGGGTGTCCTACGAGCAGTACTTC. The full variable domain, completed using reference TRBV11-2 and TRBJ2-7, is EAGVAQSPRYKIIEKRQSVAFWCNPISGHATLYWYQQILGQGPKLLIQFQNNGVVDDSQLPKDRFSAERLKGVDSTLKIQPAKLEDSAVYLCVSSPGRVSYEQYFGPGTRLTVT.